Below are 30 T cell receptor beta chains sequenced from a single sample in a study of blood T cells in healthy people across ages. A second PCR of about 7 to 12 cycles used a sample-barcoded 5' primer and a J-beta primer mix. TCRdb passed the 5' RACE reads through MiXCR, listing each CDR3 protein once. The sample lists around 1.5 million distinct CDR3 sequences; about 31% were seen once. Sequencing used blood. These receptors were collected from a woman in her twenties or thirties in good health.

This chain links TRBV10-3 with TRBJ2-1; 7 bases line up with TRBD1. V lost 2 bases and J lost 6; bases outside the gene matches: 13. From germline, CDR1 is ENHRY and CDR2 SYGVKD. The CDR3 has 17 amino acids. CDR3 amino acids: CAISEVQVGAGGNEQFF. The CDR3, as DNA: TGTGCCATCAGTGAGGTCCAGGTCGGGGCAGGGGGCAATGAGCAGTTCTTC.

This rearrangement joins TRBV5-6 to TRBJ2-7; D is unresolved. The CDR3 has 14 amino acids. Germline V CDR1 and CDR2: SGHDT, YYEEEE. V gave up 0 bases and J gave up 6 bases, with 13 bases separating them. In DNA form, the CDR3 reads TGTGCCAGCAGCTTGGCACTCACGCGGCGCGAGCAGTACTTC. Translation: CASSLALTRREQYF.

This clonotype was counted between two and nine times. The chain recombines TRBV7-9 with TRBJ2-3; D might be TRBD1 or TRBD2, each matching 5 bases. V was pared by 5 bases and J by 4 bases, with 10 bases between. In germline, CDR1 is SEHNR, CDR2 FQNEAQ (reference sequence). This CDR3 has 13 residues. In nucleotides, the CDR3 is TGTGCCAGCAGCCTGATGGGGGCAGATACGCAGTATTTT. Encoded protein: CASSLMGADTQYF. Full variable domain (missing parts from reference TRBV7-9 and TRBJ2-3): DTGVSQNPRHKITKRGQNVTFRCDPISEHNRLYWYRQTLGQGPEFLTYFQNEAQLEKSRLLSDRFSAERPKGSFSTLEIQRTEQGDSAMYLCASSLMGADTQYFGPGTRLTVL.

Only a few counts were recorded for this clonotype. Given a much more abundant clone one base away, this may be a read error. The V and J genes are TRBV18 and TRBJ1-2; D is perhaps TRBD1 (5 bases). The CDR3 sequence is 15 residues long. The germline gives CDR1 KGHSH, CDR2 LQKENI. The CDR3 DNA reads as TGTACCAGCTCCCCGGACACCGGGAGAGACTATGGCTACACCTTC. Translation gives CTSSPDTGRDYGYTF.

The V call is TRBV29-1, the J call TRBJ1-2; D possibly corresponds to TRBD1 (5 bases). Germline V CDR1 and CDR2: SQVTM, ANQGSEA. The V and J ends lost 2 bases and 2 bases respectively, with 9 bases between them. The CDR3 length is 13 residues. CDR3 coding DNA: TGCAGCGTTGAAAGGGGTGCCAACTATGGCTACACCTTC. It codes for CSVERGANYGYTF.

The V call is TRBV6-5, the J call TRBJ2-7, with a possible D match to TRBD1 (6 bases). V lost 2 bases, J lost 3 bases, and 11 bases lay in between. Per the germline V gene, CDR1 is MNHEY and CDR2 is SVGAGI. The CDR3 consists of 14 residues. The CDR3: CASSYGAGVYEQYF. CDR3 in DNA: TGTGCCAGCAGTTACGGGGCAGGGGTCTACGAGCAGTACTTC.

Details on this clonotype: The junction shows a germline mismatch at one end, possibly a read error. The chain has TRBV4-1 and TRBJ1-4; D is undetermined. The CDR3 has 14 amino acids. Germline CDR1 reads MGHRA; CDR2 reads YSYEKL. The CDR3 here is CASSLHPGNGKLFF. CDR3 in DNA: TGCGCCAGCAGCCTCCATCCGGGTAATGGAAAACTGTTTTTT.

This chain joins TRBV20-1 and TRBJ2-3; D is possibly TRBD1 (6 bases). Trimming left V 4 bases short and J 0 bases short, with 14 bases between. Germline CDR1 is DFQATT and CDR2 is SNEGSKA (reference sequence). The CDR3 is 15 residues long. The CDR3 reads CSATLGTQSTDTQYF. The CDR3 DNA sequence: TGCAGTGCTACCCTAGGGACACAAAGCACAGATACGCAGTATTTT.

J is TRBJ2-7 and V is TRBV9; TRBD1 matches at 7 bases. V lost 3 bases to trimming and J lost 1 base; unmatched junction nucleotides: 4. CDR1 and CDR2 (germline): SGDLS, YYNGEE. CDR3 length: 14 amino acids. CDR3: CASSEGQRSYEQYF. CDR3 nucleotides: TGTGCCAGCAGCGAGGGACAGCGGTCCTACGAGCAGTACTTC.

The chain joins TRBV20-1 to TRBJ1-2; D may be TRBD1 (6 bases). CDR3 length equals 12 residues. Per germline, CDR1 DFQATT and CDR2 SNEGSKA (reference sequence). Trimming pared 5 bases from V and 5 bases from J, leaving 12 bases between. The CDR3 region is CSAWTALYGYTF. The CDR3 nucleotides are TGCAGTGCTTGGACAGCCCTATATGGCTACACCTTC.

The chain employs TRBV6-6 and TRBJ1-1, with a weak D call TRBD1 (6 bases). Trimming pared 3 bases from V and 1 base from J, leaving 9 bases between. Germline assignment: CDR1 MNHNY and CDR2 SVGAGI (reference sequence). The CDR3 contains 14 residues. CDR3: CASSYQGWNTEAFF. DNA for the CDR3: TGTGCCAGCAGTTATCAGGGGTGGAACACTGAAGCTTTCTTT.

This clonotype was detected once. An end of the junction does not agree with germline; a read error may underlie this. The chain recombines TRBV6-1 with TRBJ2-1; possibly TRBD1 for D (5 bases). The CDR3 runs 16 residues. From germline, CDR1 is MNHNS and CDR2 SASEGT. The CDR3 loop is CASGEARGAAYNEQFF. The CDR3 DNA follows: TGTGCCAGCGGTGAAGCACGTGGGGCGGCTTACAATGAGCAGTTCTTC.

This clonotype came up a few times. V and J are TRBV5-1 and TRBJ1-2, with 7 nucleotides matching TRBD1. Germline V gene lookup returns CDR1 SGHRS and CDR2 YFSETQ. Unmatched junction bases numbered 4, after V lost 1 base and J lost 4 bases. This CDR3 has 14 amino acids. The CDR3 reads CASSLTGEAYGYTF. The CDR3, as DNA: TGCGCCAGCAGCTTGACAGGGGAGGCCTATGGCTACACCTTC.

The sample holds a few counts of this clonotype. The CDR3 here is CASSLVWAGLAKNIQYF. The CDR3 nucleotides read TGTGCCAGCAGCTTAGTATGGGCGGGACTAGCCAAAAACATTCAGTACTTC. The rearrangement uses TRBV7-8 and TRBJ2-4, with D perhaps matching TRBD2 (6 bases). The CDR3 is 17 residues long. V lost 1 base to trimming and J lost 0 bases, with 13 bases between them. Germline-derived CDR1 and CDR2 are SGHVS and FQNEAQ.

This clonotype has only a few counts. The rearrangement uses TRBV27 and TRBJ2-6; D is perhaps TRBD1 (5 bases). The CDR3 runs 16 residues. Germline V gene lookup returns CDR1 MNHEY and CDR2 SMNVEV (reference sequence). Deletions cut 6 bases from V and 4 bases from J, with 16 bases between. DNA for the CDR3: TGTGCCAGCAGCCAATTAACAGGAACAGGGGCCAACGTCCTGACTTTC. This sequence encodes CASSQLTGTGANVLTF. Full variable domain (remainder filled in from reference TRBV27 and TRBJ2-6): EAQVTQNPRYLITVTGKKLTVTCSQNMNHEYMSWYRQDPGLGLRQIYYSMNVEVTDKGDVPEGYKVSRKEKRNFPLILESPSPNQTSLYFCASSQLTGTGANVLTFGAGSRLTVL.

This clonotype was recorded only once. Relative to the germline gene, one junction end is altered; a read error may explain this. The CDR3 here is CVSSSGTGNEQYF. Written as DNA, the CDR3 is TGTGTCAGCAGCTCTGGGACAGGGAACGAGCAGTACTTC. The chain is built from TRBV7-3 and TRBJ2-7, with TRBD1 matching 9 bases. This CDR3 has 13 residues. CDR1 and CDR2 (germline): SGHTA, FQGTGA.

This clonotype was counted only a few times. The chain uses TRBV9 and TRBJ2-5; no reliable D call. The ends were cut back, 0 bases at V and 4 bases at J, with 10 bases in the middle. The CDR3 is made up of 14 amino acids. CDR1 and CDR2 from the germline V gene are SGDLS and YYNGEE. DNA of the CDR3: TGTGCCAGCAGCGTAGTTGGTCAGTCAGAGACCCAGTACTTC. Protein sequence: CASSVVGQSETQYF.

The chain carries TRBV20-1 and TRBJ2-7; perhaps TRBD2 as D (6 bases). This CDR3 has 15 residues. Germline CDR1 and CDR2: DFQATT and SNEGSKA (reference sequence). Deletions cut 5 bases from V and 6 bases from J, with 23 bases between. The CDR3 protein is CSALRDSGLLGEQYF. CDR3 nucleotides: TGCAGTGCTCTCCGGGACTCAGGGTTACTAGGCGAGCAGTACTTC.

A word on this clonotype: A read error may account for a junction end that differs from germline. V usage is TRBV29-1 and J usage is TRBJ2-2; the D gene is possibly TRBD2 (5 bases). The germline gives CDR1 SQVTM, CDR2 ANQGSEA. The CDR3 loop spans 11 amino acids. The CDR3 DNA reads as TGCTGCGTATCTTCCCGGGAGGAGCTGTTTTTT. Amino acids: CCVSSREELFF.

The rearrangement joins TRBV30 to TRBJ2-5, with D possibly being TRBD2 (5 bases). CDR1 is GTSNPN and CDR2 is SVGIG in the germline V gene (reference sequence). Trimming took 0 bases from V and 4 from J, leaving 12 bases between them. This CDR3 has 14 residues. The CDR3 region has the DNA TGTGCCTGGAGTGTAAGAGGACTGACAGAGACCCAGTACTTC. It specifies CAWSVRGLTETQYF.

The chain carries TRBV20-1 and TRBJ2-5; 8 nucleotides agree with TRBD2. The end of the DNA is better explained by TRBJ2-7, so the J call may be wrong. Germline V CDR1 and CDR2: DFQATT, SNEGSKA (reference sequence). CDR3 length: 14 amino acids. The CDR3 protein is CSAPQPGGRGEQYF. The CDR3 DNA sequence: TGCAGTGCTCCACAACCGGGAGGGAGGGGCGAGCAGTACTTC.

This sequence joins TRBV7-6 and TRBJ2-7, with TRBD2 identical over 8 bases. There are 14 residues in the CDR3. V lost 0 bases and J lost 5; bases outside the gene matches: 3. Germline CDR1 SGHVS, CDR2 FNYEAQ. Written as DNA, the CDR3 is TGTGCCAGCAGCTTAGCGGGCGGGGGGCACGAGCAGTACTTC. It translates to CASSLAGGGHEQYF.

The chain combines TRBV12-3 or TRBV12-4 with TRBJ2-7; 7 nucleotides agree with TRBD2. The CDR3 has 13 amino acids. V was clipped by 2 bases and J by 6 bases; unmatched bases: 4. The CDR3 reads CASSLLERGEQYF. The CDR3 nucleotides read TGTGCCAGCAGTTTATTGGAGCGGGGCGAGCAGTACTTC.

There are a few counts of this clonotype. The CDR3 DNA sequence: TGTGCCAGCAGCCCGCCTACAGGGGTCGGCCAAGAGACCCAGTACTTC. Its translation: CASSPPTGVGQETQYF. The J gene is TRBJ2-5, the V gene TRBV28, with TRBD1 matching 7 bases. CDR3 length: 16 amino acids. Per germline, CDR1 MDHEN and CDR2 SYDVKM. J lost 1 base, V lost 6 bases, and 11 bases had no gene match.

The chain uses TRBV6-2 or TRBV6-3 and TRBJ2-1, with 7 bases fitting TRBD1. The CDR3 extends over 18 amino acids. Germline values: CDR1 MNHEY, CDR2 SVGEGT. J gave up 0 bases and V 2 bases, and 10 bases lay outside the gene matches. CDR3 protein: CASSYDLRTGSSYNEQFF. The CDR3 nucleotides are TGTGCCAGCAGTTACGACCTCCGGACAGGAAGCTCCTACAATGAGCAGTTCTTC.

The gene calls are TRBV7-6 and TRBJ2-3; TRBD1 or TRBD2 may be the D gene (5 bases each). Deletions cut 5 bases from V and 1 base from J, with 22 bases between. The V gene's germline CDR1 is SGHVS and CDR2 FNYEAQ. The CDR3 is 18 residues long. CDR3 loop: CASSLPYAGARGTDTQYF. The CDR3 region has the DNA TGTGCCAGCAGCCTTCCTTATGCCGGGGCGAGGGGCACAGATACGCAGTATTTT.

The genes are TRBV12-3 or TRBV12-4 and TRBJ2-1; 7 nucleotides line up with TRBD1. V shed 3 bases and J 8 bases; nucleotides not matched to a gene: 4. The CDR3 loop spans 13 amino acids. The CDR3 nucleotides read TGTGCCAGCAGTTTCAAGGGGGCTGATGAGCAGTTCTTC. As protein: CASSFKGADEQFF.

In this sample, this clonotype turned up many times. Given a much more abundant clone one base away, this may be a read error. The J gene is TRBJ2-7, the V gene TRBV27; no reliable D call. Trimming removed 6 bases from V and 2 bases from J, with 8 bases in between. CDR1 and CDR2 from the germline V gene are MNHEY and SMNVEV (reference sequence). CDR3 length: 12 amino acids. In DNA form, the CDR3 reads TGTGCCAGCAGATCAGGAGCCTACGAGCAGTACTTC. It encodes CASRSGAYEQYF.

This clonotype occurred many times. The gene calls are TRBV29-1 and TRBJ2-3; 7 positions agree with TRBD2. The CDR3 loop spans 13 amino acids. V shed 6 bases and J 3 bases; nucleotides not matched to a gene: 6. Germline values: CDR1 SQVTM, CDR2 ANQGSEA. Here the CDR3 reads CSVSGGSTDTQYF. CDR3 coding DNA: TGCAGCGTGTCAGGCGGGAGTACAGATACGCAGTATTTT.

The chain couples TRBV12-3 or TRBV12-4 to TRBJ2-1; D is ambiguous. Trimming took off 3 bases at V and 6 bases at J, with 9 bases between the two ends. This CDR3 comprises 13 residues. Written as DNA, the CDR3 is TGTGCCAGCAGTTTCCTAGAAGGCAATGAGCAGTTCTTC. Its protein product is CASSFLEGNEQFF.